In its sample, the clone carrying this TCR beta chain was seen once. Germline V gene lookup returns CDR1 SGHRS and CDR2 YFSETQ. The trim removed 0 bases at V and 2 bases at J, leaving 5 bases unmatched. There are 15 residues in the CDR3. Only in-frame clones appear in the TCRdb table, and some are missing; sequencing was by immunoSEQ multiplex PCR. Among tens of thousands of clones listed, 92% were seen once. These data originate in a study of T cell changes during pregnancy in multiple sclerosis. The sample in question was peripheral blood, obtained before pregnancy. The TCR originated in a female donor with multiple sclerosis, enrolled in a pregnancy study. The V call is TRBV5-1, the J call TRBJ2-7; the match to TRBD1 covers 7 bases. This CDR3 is CASSLEGAGTYEQYF. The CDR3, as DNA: TGCGCCAGCAGCTTGGAGGGGGCTGGTACCTACGAGCAGTACTTC.